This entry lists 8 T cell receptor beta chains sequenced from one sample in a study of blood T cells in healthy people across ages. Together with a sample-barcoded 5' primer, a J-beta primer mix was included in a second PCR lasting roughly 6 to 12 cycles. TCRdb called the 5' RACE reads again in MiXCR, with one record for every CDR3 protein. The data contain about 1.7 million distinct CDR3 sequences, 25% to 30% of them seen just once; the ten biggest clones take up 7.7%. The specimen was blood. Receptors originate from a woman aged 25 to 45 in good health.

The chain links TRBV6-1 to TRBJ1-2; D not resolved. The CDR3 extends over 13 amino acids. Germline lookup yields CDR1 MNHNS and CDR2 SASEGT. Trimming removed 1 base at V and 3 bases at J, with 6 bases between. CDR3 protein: CASSEVDDYGYTF. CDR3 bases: TGTGCCAGCAGTGAAGTCGATGACTATGGCTACACCTTC.

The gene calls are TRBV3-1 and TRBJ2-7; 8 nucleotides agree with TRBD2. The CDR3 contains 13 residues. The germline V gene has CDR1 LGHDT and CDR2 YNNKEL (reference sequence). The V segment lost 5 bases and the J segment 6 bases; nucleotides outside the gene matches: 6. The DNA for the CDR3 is TGTGCCAGCAGCGGAGGGACTAGTTCCGAGCAGTACTTC. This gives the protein CASSGGTSSEQYF.

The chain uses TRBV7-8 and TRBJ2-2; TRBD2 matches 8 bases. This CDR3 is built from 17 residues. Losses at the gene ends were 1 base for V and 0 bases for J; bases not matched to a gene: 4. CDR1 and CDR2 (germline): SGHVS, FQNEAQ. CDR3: CASSLVTSVTNTGELFF. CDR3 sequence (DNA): TGTGCCAGCAGCTTAGTGACTAGCGTGACGAACACCGGGGAGCTGTTTTTT.

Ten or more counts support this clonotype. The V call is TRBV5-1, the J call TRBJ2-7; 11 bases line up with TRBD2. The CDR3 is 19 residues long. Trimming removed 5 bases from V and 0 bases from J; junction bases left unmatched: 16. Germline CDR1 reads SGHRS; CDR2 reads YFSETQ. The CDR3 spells CASRTGASGGSDLSYEQYF. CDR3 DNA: TGCGCCAGCAGAACTGGGGCTAGCGGGGGGTCCGACCTCTCCTACGAGCAGTACTTC.

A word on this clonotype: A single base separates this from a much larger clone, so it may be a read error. As DNA, the CDR3 is TGTGCCAGCAGCCGGCCAAATATTATAGCTAACTATGGCTACACCTTC. This sequence encodes CASSRPNIIANYGYTF. The rearrangement joins TRBV6-6 to TRBJ1-2; the D is unclear. The germline gives CDR1 MNHNY, CDR2 SVGAGI (reference sequence). CDR3 size: 16 residues. V was pared by 6 bases and J by 0 bases, with 17 bases between.

The CDR3 DNA reads as TGCAGTGCTAGAGAGGGTCCGATCAATGAGCAGTTCTTC. Protein sequence: CSAREGPINEQFF. V and J are TRBV20-1 and TRBJ2-1; D not resolved. V shed 0 bases and J shed 6 bases, with 9 bases lying between them. In germline, CDR1 is DFQATT, CDR2 SNEGSKA (reference sequence). The CDR3 sequence is 13 residues long.

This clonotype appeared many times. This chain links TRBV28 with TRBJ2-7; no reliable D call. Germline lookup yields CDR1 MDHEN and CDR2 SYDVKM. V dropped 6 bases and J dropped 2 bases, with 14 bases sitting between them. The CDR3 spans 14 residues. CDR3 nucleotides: TGTGCCAGCAGCTCCAGGAAGGGAACCTACGAGCAGTACTTC. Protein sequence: CASSSRKGTYEQYF. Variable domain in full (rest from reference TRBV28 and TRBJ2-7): DVKVTQSSRYLVKRTGEKVFLECVQDMDHENMFWYRQDPGLGLRLIYFSYDVKMKEKGDIPEGYSVSREKKERFSLILESASTNQTSMYLCASSSRKGTYEQYFGPGTRLTVT.

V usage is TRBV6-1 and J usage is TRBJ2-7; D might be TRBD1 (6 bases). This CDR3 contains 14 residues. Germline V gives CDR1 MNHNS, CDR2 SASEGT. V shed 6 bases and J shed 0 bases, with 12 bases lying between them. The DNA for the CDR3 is TGTGCCAGCAGGGACACAGGGTTCTCCTACGAGCAGTACTTC. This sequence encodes CASRDTGFSYEQYF.